This is a list of T cell receptor beta chains from one sample in a study of cytomegalovirus exposure and HLA in healthy donors. Only in-frame clones appear in the TCRdb table, and some are missing; sequencing was by immunoSEQ multiplex PCR. The table records about 93,000 clones, roughly four fifths of them present only once. The sequenced sample consisted of PBMCs. These receptors came from a man aged 45 to 65 in good health and CMV-seronegative. Each CDR3 is given with its conserved first and last residue. D genes are given only for firm matches. Clone size is shown for a subset of rows, as once, few, many or a class of expanded clone.

. . TRBJ1-1 TRBV30 CAWFLRGNTEAFF TGTGCCTGGTTTCTACGGGGGAACACTGAAGCTTTCTTT
TRBD1 . TRBJ1-1 TRBV30 CAWSVGGTAFF TGTGCCTGGAGTGTAGGGGGCACGGCTTTCTTT
. once TRBJ1-2 TRBV10-3 CAISDSKGGNYGYTF TGTGCCATCAGTGACTCCAAGGGAGGAAACTATGGCTACACCTTC
TRBD1 . TRBJ2-7 TRBV6-1 CASSGSGTGGYEQYF TGTGCCAGCAGTGGTTCCGGGACAGGGGGATACGAGCAGTACTTC
TRBD1 . TRBJ2-3 TRBV11-2 CASSYGDRGRTDTQYF TGTGCCAGCAGCTACGGGGACAGGGGTCGGACAGATACGCAGTATTTT
TRBD1 . TRBJ1-3 TRBV6-6 CASSYRDRAGNTIYF TGTGCCAGCAGTTATAGGGACAGGGCTGGAAACACCATATATTTT
. . TRBJ2-7 TRBV6-6 CASSYDSSSYEQYF TGTGCCAGCAGTTATGACAGTAGCTCCTACGAGCAGTACTTC
TRBD1 . TRBJ1-4 TRBV28 CASRAPGTGGGKLFF TGTGCCAGCAGGGCCCCCGGGACAGGGGGTGGGAAACTGTTTTTT
. . TRBJ2-2 TRBV5-1 CASKITANTGELFF TGCGCCAGCAAAATTACGGCGAACACCGGGGAGCTGTTTTTT
. . TRBJ2-7 TRBV19 CASSIDQGYTEQYF TGTGCCAGTAGTATAGATCAGGGGTACACCGAGCAGTACTTC
TRBD1 . TRBJ2-2 TRBV9 CASGYPRTGRLANTGELFF TGTGCCAGCGGTTACCCCCGGACAGGGCGCTTGGCGAACACCGGGGAGCTGTTTTTT
TRBD1 . TRBJ2-5 TRBV5-1 CASSSGTAQETQYF TGCGCCAGCAGCTCCGGGACAGCCCAAGAGACCCAGTACTTC
. . TRBJ2-3 TRBV6-6 CASSNTDTQYF TGTGCCAGCAGCAACACAGATACGCAGTATTTT
TRBD1 . TRBJ2-1 TRBV2 CAIRADRGTYNEQFF TGTGCCATTAGGGCCGACAGGGGTACCTACAATGAGCAGTTCTTC
. . TRBJ2-7 TRBV7-9 CASSSDDRPVDEQYF TGTGCCAGCAGCTCCGACGACAGGCCTGTAGACGAGCAGTACTTC
. . TRBJ2-5 TRBV7-9 CASSLSDRQTQYF TGTGCCAGCAGCTTATCCGACAGACAGACCCAGTACTTC